This TCR beta chain was recorded in a study of post-analysis software for immune sequencing data. Built from TCR beta cDNA, the libraries had unique molecular identifiers in them. Using its own MiXCR run on the PCR reads, TCRdb lists one record per CDR3 protein. Among fewer than 900,000 distinct CDR3 sequences listed, about half were seen once. The V end lost 0 bases, the J end lost 5 bases, and 17 bases lay between the germline ends. Germline loops: CDR1 LGHNA, CDR2 YNFKEQ. This CDR3 is built from 17 residues. Study outcomes and limitations: TRBV5-6, TRBV5-1 and TRBV20-1 belonged to a set of about five TRBV segments that were more frequent in patients than controls.

Concerning this clonotype: Its antigen is unknown.

The chain joins TRBV4-2 to TRBJ2-1; a weak D match, TRBD2 (6 bases). This TCR derives from a girl aged 10-17 years with multiple sclerosis. Sequencing used blood. The CDR3 reads CASSQDLTSRTDNEQFF. In DNA, the CDR3 is TGTGCCAGCAGCCAAGACCTTACTAGCAGGACCGACAATGAGCAGTTCTTC.